The 16 T cell receptor beta chains in this list originate from one sample, sequenced in a study of cytomegalovirus exposure and HLA in healthy donors. This PCR relied on a set of 60 Vbeta primers and 13 Jbeta primers. The repertoire was sequenced with immunoSEQ multiplex PCR; TCRdb's copy has only in-frame clones and lacks some. The table shows over 100,000 clones, with less than 80% occurring only once. Sequenced material: PBMCs. All receptors derive from a man aged 35 to 55 in good health and CMV-seropositive.

The V and J genes are TRBV6-5 and TRBJ2-1, with TRBD2 matching over 9 bases. Losses at the gene ends were 5 bases for V and 6 bases for J; bases not matched to a gene: 8. The CDR3 sequence is 15 residues long. Germline-derived CDR1 and CDR2 are MNHEY and SVGAGI. DNA of the CDR3: TGTGCCAGCAGTCCATCTGGACTAGCGCCCAATGAGCAGTTCTTC. It specifies CASSPSGLAPNEQFF.

The J gene is TRBJ2-7, the V gene TRBV30; TRBD1 is a possible D gene (5 bases). CDR1 is GTSNPN and CDR2 is SVGIG in the germline V gene (reference sequence). V gave up 1 base and J gave up 0 bases, with 13 bases separating them. This CDR3 has 15 residues. The CDR3 spells CAWSASAGPSYEQYF. The CDR3 coding sequence is TGTGCCTGGAGTGCGAGTGCAGGGCCCTCCTACGAGCAGTACTTC.

This clone was seen a handful of times. The rearrangement links TRBV2 to TRBJ2-1; 12 nucleotides line up with TRBD2. With 6 bases clipped from V and 5 bases from J, the junction kept 5 bases outside the gene matches. Looked up from germline, CDR1 is SNHLY and CDR2 is FYNNEI. The length of the CDR3 is 15 residues. This CDR3 is CASSPTSGSHNEQFF. DNA of the CDR3: TGTGCCAGCAGCCCGACTAGCGGGAGCCACAATGAGCAGTTCTTC.

This clone appeared a few times. The chain recombines TRBV10-3 with TRBJ1-4, with a weak D call TRBD1 (5 bases). V was cut by 0 bases and J by 14 bases, with 13 bases left in between. CDR3 length: 13 residues. Germline CDR1 reads ENHRY; CDR2 reads SYGVKD. The CDR3 is CAISESKGQFLFF. CDR3 coding DNA: TGTGCCATCAGTGAGTCGAAAGGACAATTCCTGTTTTTT.

On this clone itself: Other DNA sequences in this specimen translate into the identical CDR3. The chain carries TRBV6-4 and TRBJ1-6; D remains ambiguous. Trimming shortened V by 2 bases and J by 6 bases, and 8 bases separated the two germline ends. CDR3 length: 14 amino acids. Germline CDR1 MRHNA, CDR2 SNTAGT. The CDR3 sequence: CASSDSVGNSPLHF. The CDR3, as DNA: TGTGCCAGCAGTGACAGCGTTGGTAATTCACCCCTCCACTTT.

This chain connects TRBV5-1 to TRBJ2-3, with 13 nucleotides matching TRBD2. CDR3 size: 16 residues. J was trimmed by 6 bases and V by 3 bases; bases with no gene match: 7. Per the germline V gene, CDR1 is SGHRS and CDR2 is YFSETQ. The CDR3 DNA follows: TGCGCCAGCAGCTCCCGGACTAGCGGGAGTGGGGATACGCAGTATTTT. Translated: CASSSRTSGSGDTQYF. The full variable domain, rest sourced from reference TRBV5-1 and TRBJ2-3, is KAGVTQTPRYLIKTRGQQVTLSCSPISGHRSVSWYQQTPGQGLQFLFEYFSETQRNKGNFPGRFSGRQFSNSRSEMNVSTLELGDSALYLCASSSRTSGSGDTQYFGPGTRLTVL.

The chain joins TRBV28 to TRBJ1-4; D perhaps matches TRBD1 (5 bases). V lost 6 bases and J lost 3, with 8 bases in between. This CDR3 is built from 13 residues. Germline CDR1 is MDHEN and CDR2 is SYDVKM. Here the CDR3 DNA reads TGTGCCAGCAGCAGGGTGGCTAATGAAAAACTGTTTTTT. Protein sequence: CASSRVANEKLFF.

This clone was recorded only once. At one end, the junction sequence differs from germline, possibly due to a read error. This rearrangement joins TRBV6-5 to TRBJ2-5; 8 nucleotides agree with TRBD1. Germline V gene data show CDR1 as MNHEY and CDR2 as SVGAGI. The CDR3 has 15 residues. CDR3 residues: CASTYSRTGRETQYF. CDR3 DNA sequence: TGTGCCAGCACTTACTCCCGGACAGGGAGAGAGACCCAGTACTTC.

The chain combines TRBV18 with TRBJ1-3; no definite D call. Germline assignment: CDR1 KGHSH and CDR2 LQKENI. CDR3 length equals 13 residues. V was trimmed by 8 bases and J by 2 bases, leaving 10 bases between them. CDR3: CASRERTGNTIYF. The CDR3 region has the DNA TGTGCCAGCCGGGAGAGGACTGGAAACACCATATATTTT.

The rearrangement joins TRBV29-1 to TRBJ2-6; D is possibly TRBD2 (5 bases). The V gene lost 6 bases and the J gene lost 0 bases, with 24 bases spanning the gap. Germline V gene data show CDR1 as SQVTM and CDR2 as ANQGSEA. The CDR3 contains 19 residues. The CDR3 here is CSVRSSRTEDTSGANVLTF. The CDR3 bases are TGCAGCGTCAGATCCTCCCGGACTGAAGATACCTCTGGGGCCAACGTCCTGACTTTC.

The chain is built from TRBV18 and TRBJ2-7; 9 nucleotides agree with TRBD1. Looked up from germline, CDR1 is KGHSH and CDR2 is LQKENI. The V gene end was trimmed by 5 bases and the J gene end by 7 bases; junction bases not matched to a gene: 9. The CDR3 loop spans 14 amino acids. The CDR3 sequence: CASSRDRAVGEQYF. The CDR3 DNA follows: TGTGCCAGCTCAAGGGACAGGGCTGTCGGGGAGCAGTACTTC. The full variable domain, its missing parts supplied by reference TRBV18 and TRBJ2-7, is NAGVMQNPRHLVRRRGQEARLRCSPMKGHSHVYWYRQLPEEGLKFMVYLQKENIIDESGMPKERFSAEFPKEGPSILRIQQVVRGDSAAYFCASSRDRAVGEQYFGPGTRLTVT.

This chain uses TRBV4-1 with TRBJ2-5; no clear D. This CDR3 contains 15 residues. CDR1 and CDR2 from the germline V gene are MGHRA and YSYEKL. Trimming took 0 bases from V and 1 from J, leaving 9 bases between them. Written as DNA, the CDR3 is TGCGCCAGCAGCCAAGATGGTTCTAGCCAAGAGACCCAGTACTTC. Encoded protein: CASSQDGSSQETQYF.

CDR3 sequence reads: CASSSYRHSNYNEQFF. As DNA, the CDR3 is TGTGCCAGCAGCTCGTACCGTCACAGCAACTACAATGAGCAGTTCTTC. The chain links TRBV11-2 to TRBJ2-1; D uncertain. This CDR3 comprises 16 residues. The germline CDR1 and CDR2 sequences are SGHAT and FQNNGV. Deletions cut 4 bases from V and 3 bases from J, with 16 bases between.

The rearrangement uses TRBV5-5 and TRBJ1-2; no clear D gene. Trimming shortened V by 4 bases and J by 1 base, and 14 bases separated the two germline ends. The CDR3 is 15 residues long. Germline assignment: CDR1 SGHKS and CDR2 YYEKEE (reference sequence). The CDR3 DNA reads TGTGCCAGCAGCAAAACAGACGAAATTAACTATGGCTACACCTTC. This gives the protein CASSKTDEINYGYTF.

The chain carries TRBV2 and TRBJ2-2, with TRBD1 identical over 7 bases. The CDR3 spans 16 residues. Trimming at V came to 7 bases and at J to 3 bases, leaving 11 bases not matched to a gene. Germline V gives CDR1 SNHLY, CDR2 FYNNEI. CDR3 coding DNA: TGTGCCAGCACGCGTGACAGGGTGAGGGACACCGGGGAGCTGTTTTTT. This codes for CASTRDRVRDTGELFF.

The J gene is TRBJ2-3, the V gene TRBV5-6; 10 bases are a match to TRBD2. The CDR3 has 15 residues. Germline values: CDR1 SGHDT, CDR2 YYEEEE. With V trimmed by 4 bases and J by 1 base, 3 bases remained unmatched. The CDR3 region is CASSILAGGTDTQYF. The DNA for the CDR3 is TGTGCCAGCAGCATTCTAGCGGGAGGCACAGATACGCAGTATTTT.